This T cell receptor beta chain was documented in a study of blood T cells in healthy people across ages. Trimming removed 3 bases at V and 2 bases at J, with 13 bases between. This CDR3 contains 15 residues. Germline CDR1 reads SGHTA; CDR2 reads FQGNSA. Primed by a sample-barcoded 5' primer and a J-beta primer mix, a second PCR proceeded for roughly 7 to 12 cycles. TCRdb reanalysed the 5' RACE reads using MiXCR and keeps one entry per CDR3 protein. Of roughly 2 million distinct CDR3 sequences detected, about 49% appear once; the ten largest clones hold approximately 2.1%. This receptor was identified in a woman in her thirties or forties in good health. The specimen was blood. The chain carries TRBV7-2 and TRBJ2-5; perhaps TRBD1 as D (5 bases). CDR3 coding DNA: TGTGCCAGCAGCTTTCAGGGAAGGGTTCAAGAGACCCAGTACTTC. It yields the protein CASSFQGRVQETQYF.